This T cell receptor beta chain was captured in a study of chemoradiotherapy in HPV16-positive cancers. Assay: immunoSEQ multiplex PCR; the TCRdb copy retains only in-frame clones and omits some. The sample consists of approximately 12,000 clones, nearly 90% of them appearing once. V shed 8 bases, J shed 6 bases, and the junction held 9 bases outside the gene matches. The CDR3 is 14 amino acids. Germline CDR1 reads WSHSY; CDR2 reads SAAADI. The V gene is TRBV10-2, the J gene TRBJ2-3; 9 bases are shared with TRBD2. The receptor was derived from a human donor with HPV-associated anogenital cancer. This specimen was collected from a patient who underwent chemoradiotherapy. The CDR3 loop is CASSPGLAGDTQYF. Here the CDR3 DNA reads TGCGCCAGCTCCCCGGGACTAGCAGGCGATACGCAGTATTTT.